Below, 26 T cell receptor beta chains from the same sample are listed, as sequenced in a study of regulatory T cells in long-lasting Graves disease. Time point specified: persistent/refractory GD, antithyroid drugs over 5 years with positive TRAb. RNA from PBMCs was the source of the TCR library. The TCR beta library used iRepertoire HTBI primers with Arm-PCR amplification of CDR3. One entry per CDR3 protein results from TCRdb running MiXCR on the multiplex PCR reads. The data show hundreds of thousands of distinct CDR3 sequences, about a fifth seen once. Material: peripheral blood mononuclear cells (PBMCs), obtained when the disease was refractory, from a patient treated with antithyroid drugs. These receptors were obtained from a female donor with Graves disease.

This clonotype was seen at least ten times. The chain employs TRBV11-2 and TRBJ2-7; D gene uncertain. The germline V gene encodes CDR1 SGHAT and CDR2 FQNNGV. The V end was cut by 5 bases, the J end by 6 bases, with 14 bases between. This CDR3 has 13 amino acids. CDR3 loop: CASSLTLAVEQYF. The CDR3 nucleotides are TGTGCCAGCAGCCTAACTTTGGCGGTCGAGCAGTACTTC. Filled out from reference TRBV11-2 and TRBJ2-7, the complete variable domain reads EAGVAQSPRYKIIEKRQSVAFWCNPISGHATLYWYQQILGQGPKLLIQFQNNGVVDDSQLPKDRFSAERLKGVDSTLKIQPAKLEDSAVYLCASSLTLAVEQYFGPGTRLTVT.

The sample holds many counts of this clonotype. This chain joins TRBV24-1 and TRBJ2-3; no reliable D call. V lost 5 bases and J 5 bases, leaving 13 bases between the germline ends. The CDR3 length is 14 residues. Looked up from germline, CDR1 is KGHDR and CDR2 is SFDVKD. CDR3: CATSGVGIGDTQYF. In DNA form, the CDR3 reads TGTGCCACCAGTGGGGTTGGGATTGGAGATACGCAGTATTTT.

The chain carries TRBV28 and TRBJ2-3; tentatively, D is TRBD1 (6 bases). Germline assignment: CDR1 MDHEN and CDR2 SYDVKM. The CDR3 contains 15 residues. Trimming shortened V by 2 bases and J by 4 bases, and 13 bases separated the two germline ends. CDR3 sequence: CASSLIIRGADTQYF. CDR3 DNA: TGTGCCAGCAGTTTAATCATCAGGGGCGCAGATACGCAGTATTTT. Looking up the rest from reference TRBV28 and TRBJ2-3 gives the full variable domain: DVKVTQSSRYLVKRTGEKVFLECVQDMDHENMFWYRQDPGLGLRLIYFSYDVKMKEKGDIPEGYSVSREKKERFSLILESASTNQTSMYLCASSLIIRGADTQYFGPGTRLTVL.

This clonotype was picked up a small number of times. The chain recombines TRBV20-1 with TRBJ1-5; TRBD1 agrees at 9 bases. The CDR3 totals 13 residues. Germline CDR1 DFQATT, CDR2 SNEGSKA (reference sequence). V was clipped by 4 bases and J by 6 bases; unmatched bases: 4. The CDR3 DNA follows: TGCAGTGCTATGGGGACAGGGTCTCAGCCCCAGCATTTT. Translation gives CSAMGTGSQPQHF.

This clonotype was counted at least ten times. This rearrangement joins TRBV6-1 to TRBJ2-7, with 10 bases matching TRBD2. There are 15 residues in the CDR3. Germline V gene sequence: CDR1 MNHNS, CDR2 SASEGT. After removal of 6 bases from V and 5 bases from J, the junction contained 10 bases not matched to a gene. Written as DNA, the CDR3 is TGTGCCAGCAGAAGACTAGCGGGTGACATTCACGAGCAGTACTTC. Translating gives CASRRLAGDIHEQYF.

The gene calls are TRBV12-3 or TRBV12-4 and TRBJ2-5, with D perhaps matching TRBD1 (8 bases). The germline V and J ends were trimmed by 5 bases and 5 bases, with 12 bases remaining between them. This CDR3 is built from 13 residues. The CDR3 sequence: CASSQQGGETQYF. For the CDR3, the DNA is TGTGCCAGCAGTCAACAGGGGGGGGAGACCCAGTACTTC.

In this sample, this clonotype turned up many times. V is TRBV7-2 and J is TRBJ2-5; D perhaps matches TRBD1 (7 bases). The CDR3 is 17 amino acids. V was cut by 4 bases and J by 5 bases, with 23 bases left in between. Germline CDR1 SGHTA, CDR2 FQGNSA. CDR3 loop: CASSSSPYVTGRETQYF. The CDR3 DNA is TGTGCCAGCAGCTCTTCACCTTACGTGACAGGGAGGGAGACCCAGTACTTC.

As for this clonotype: At one of its ends the junction is not consistent with the germline gene, which may arise from a read error. The rearrangement uses TRBV7-9 and TRBJ1-1, with D possibly matching TRBD1 (5 bases). Germline CDR1 and CDR2: SEHNR and FQNEAQ (reference sequence). The CDR3 loop spans 16 amino acids. The CDR3 sequence: CASGLVGQGDGTEAFF. The DNA for the CDR3 is TGTGCCAGCGGCTTAGTAGGACAAGGGGACGGTACTGAAGCTTTCTTT.

This clonotype was detected many times. The genes are TRBV28 and TRBJ1-1; D uncertain. Germline V gene data show CDR1 as MDHEN and CDR2 as SYDVKM. The CDR3 is 10 residues long. V shed 10 bases and J shed 3 bases, with 6 bases lying between them. CDR3 sequence reads: CATLYTEAFF. The CDR3 DNA sequence: TGTGCCACCCTATACACTGAAGCTTTCTTT.

The chain uses TRBV15 and TRBJ1-5, with D possibly matching TRBD1 (5 bases). The CDR3 has 14 amino acids. Germline CDR1 LNHNV, CDR2 YYDKDF (reference sequence). Trimming left V 1 base short and J 7 bases short, with 11 bases between. CDR3 sequence reads: CATSRGGTRQPQHF. CDR3 sequence (DNA): TGTGCCACCAGCAGAGGAGGGACCAGGCAGCCCCAGCATTTT.

This clonotype was counted ten times or more. This chain connects TRBV10-3 to TRBJ2-2; D not resolved. The CDR3 has 17 amino acids. V was pared by 0 bases and J by 0 bases, with 11 bases between. CDR1 is ENHRY, CDR2 SYGVKD, per germline. The CDR3 nucleotides read TGTGCCATCAGTGAGTCGATCCTGTCGGCGAACACCGGGGAGCTGTTTTTT. This translates into CAISESILSANTGELFF.

This clonotype was detected a few times. This chain joins TRBV29-1 and TRBJ1-1; perhaps TRBD1 as D (5 bases). Germline assignment: CDR1 SQVTM and CDR2 ANQGSEA. The CDR3 runs to 15 residues. Trimming left V 0 bases short and J 1 base short, with 12 bases between. The CDR3 nucleotides read TGCAGCGTTGAAGAGGGTTGGGGGAGGAACACTGAAGCTTTCTTT. Residues: CSVEEGWGRNTEAFF.

The sample holds one count of this clonotype. The chain couples TRBV4-3 to TRBJ2-1, with TRBD2 identical over 7 bases. This CDR3 has 15 amino acids. In germline, CDR1 is LGHNA, CDR2 YSLEER. V lost 0 bases, J lost 5 bases, and 4 bases stayed unmatched. The CDR3 DNA follows: TGCGCCAGCAGCCAAGATGGGGCGGGAGACAATGAGCAGTTCTTC. Protein product: CASSQDGAGDNEQFF.

The rearrangement joins TRBV4-3 to TRBJ2-4; possibly TRBD1 for D (6 bases). The CDR3 has 16 amino acids. Germline loops: CDR1 LGHNA, CDR2 YSLEER. Trimming stripped 1 base from V and 3 bases from J, with 13 bases between. The CDR3 region is CASSQGRADSKNIQYF. CDR3 DNA: TGCGCCAGCAGCCAAGGAAGAGCGGACAGCAAAAACATTCAGTACTTC.

This clonotype came up a few times. The rearrangement links TRBV7-2 to TRBJ2-7, with D maybe TRBD2 (6 bases). V lost 0 bases and J lost 0, with 12 bases in between. The germline gives CDR1 SGHTA, CDR2 FQGNSA. The CDR3 covers 16 residues. The CDR3 loop is CASSLAGGGNSYEQYF. The CDR3 nucleotides are TGTGCCAGCAGCTTAGCGGGAGGTGGGAACTCCTACGAGCAGTACTTC.

V usage is TRBV28 and J usage is TRBJ2-1; the match to TRBD2 covers 8 bases. This CDR3 region has 14 residues. In germline, CDR1 is MDHEN, CDR2 SYDVKM. Trimming took 6 bases from V and 7 from J; bases not matched to a gene: 8. CDR3 in DNA: TGTGCCAGCAGCCGGGAGGGCCGTAGTAATGAGCAGTTCTTC. It encodes CASSREGRSNEQFF.

This clonotype was picked up a small number of times. The chain links TRBV27 to TRBJ1-2; D is uncertain. Germline-derived CDR1 and CDR2 are MNHEY and SMNVEV (reference sequence). The CDR3 is made up of 14 amino acids. V lost 4 bases to trimming and J lost 7 bases, with 16 bases between them. CDR3 sequence reads: CASSYGRVEGGYTF. The CDR3 nucleotides read TGTGCCAGCAGTTATGGACGGGTAGAAGGTGGCTACACCTTC.

This clonotype was seen at least ten times. The genes are TRBV28 and TRBJ2-4; D is unresolved. Trimming pared 3 bases from V and 6 bases from J, leaving 9 bases between. CDR1 is MDHEN and CDR2 is SYDVKM in the germline V gene. The CDR3 sequence is 13 residues long. This CDR3 is CASSLVQVNIQYF. Here the CDR3 DNA reads TGTGCCAGCAGTTTGGTCCAGGTAAACATTCAGTACTTC.

About this clonotype itself: Possible read error: a much larger clone is one base away. J is TRBJ2-2 and V is TRBV20-1; a possible D gene is TRBD2 (5 bases). Germline V gives CDR1 DFQATT, CDR2 SNEGSKA (reference sequence). The CDR3 sequence is 16 residues long. The V end was cut by 1 base, the J end by 6 bases, with 18 bases between. The CDR3 DNA follows: TGCAGTGCTAGAGTAGCGACACGTGGAAACGCCGGGGAGCTGTTTTTT. Its protein is CSARVATRGNAGELFF.

This rearrangement joins TRBV20-1 to TRBJ2-3, with D hard to call. Germline values: CDR1 DFQATT, CDR2 SNEGSKA (reference sequence). The CDR3 is 14 residues long. Trimming took off 3 bases at V and 4 bases at J, with 14 bases between the two ends. The CDR3 protein is CSASSLVGPDTQYF. DNA for the CDR3: TGCAGTGCTAGTAGTCTAGTCGGGCCAGATACGCAGTATTTT.

The chain carries TRBV28 and TRBJ2-7; D is unresolved. The CDR3 totals 15 residues. In germline, CDR1 is MDHEN, CDR2 SYDVKM. The V end lost 5 bases, the J end lost 0 bases, and 14 bases lay between the germline ends. The CDR3 protein is CASSPPGFSSYEQYF. The CDR3 bases are TGTGCCAGCAGTCCCCCGGGCTTTAGCTCCTACGAGCAGTACTTC.

V and J are TRBV9 and TRBJ1-1; no definite D call. The CDR3 totals 13 residues. V was shortened by 0 bases and J by 4 bases, with 7 bases between the two germline ends. Per germline, CDR1 SGDLS and CDR2 YYNGEE. This CDR3 is CASSVGRSTEAFF. The CDR3 region has the DNA TGTGCCAGCAGCGTAGGACGGAGCACTGAAGCTTTCTTT.

This clonotype has just a few counts. The chain is built from TRBV2 and TRBJ2-1; TRBD2 aligns across 9 bases. Trimming at V came to 4 bases and at J to 9 bases, leaving 7 bases not matched to a gene. Germline-derived CDR1 and CDR2 are SNHLY and FYNNEI. The CDR3 is 14 amino acids. The chain's CDR3 is CASSVAGVGSEQFF. CDR3 nucleotides: TGTGCCAGCAGTGTAGCGGGAGTGGGTAGTGAGCAGTTCTTC.

The chain combines TRBV6-1 with TRBJ2-5; a possible D gene is TRBD2 (6 bases). CDR3 length: 15 residues. Per germline, CDR1 MNHNS and CDR2 SASEGT. With 5 bases removed from V and 1 base from J, the gap between germline ends came to 14 bases. CDR3: CASSPRRATQETQYF. For the CDR3, the DNA is TGTGCCAGCAGTCCCCGGAGGGCGACCCAAGAGACCCAGTACTTC.

This clonotype was found a few times. The chain couples TRBV25-1 to TRBJ2-5, with 7 bases that match TRBD1. Losses at the gene ends were 0 bases for V and 4 bases for J; bases not matched to a gene: 11. CDR1 and CDR2 (germline): MGHDK, SYGVNS. This CDR3 has 17 residues. The CDR3 spells CASSEYLHRTGLETQYF. CDR3 nucleotide sequence: TGTGCCAGCAGTGAATACTTACACCGGACAGGATTAGAGACCCAGTACTTC.

This clonotype has only a few counts. Just one base apart from a much larger clone, this may be a read error. The chain links TRBV6-2 or TRBV6-3 to TRBJ1-2; 9 nucleotides align to TRBD1. This CDR3 is 16 amino acids long. The germline V gene encodes CDR1 MNHEY and CDR2 SVGEGT. V lost 2 bases and J lost 3; bases outside the gene matches: 7. CDR3 region: CASSYARTGDDYGYTF. CDR3 in DNA: TGTGCCAGCAGTTACGCCCGGACAGGGGACGACTATGGCTACACCTTC.